This passage covers 15 T cell receptor beta chains from one sample sequenced in a study of cytomegalovirus exposure and HLA in healthy donors. Both 60 Vbeta primers and 13 Jbeta primers went into the PCR. Method: immunoSEQ multiplex PCR; TCRdb's copy keeps in-frame clones and lacks some. Here the sample spans roughly 180,000 clones, approximately 80% being singletons. Sequences were obtained from PBMCs. The receptors come from a man in his late teens or twenties in good health and CMV-seronegative.

This clone was observed a few times. The chain carries TRBV6-5 and TRBJ2-3, with 7 bases lining up with TRBD1. After removal of 2 bases from V and 2 bases from J, the junction contained 7 bases not matched to a gene. The CDR3 covers 16 residues. Per the germline V gene, CDR1 is MNHEY and CDR2 is SVGAGI. CDR3 residues: CASSYKYRGITDTQYF. DNA for the CDR3: TGTGCCAGCAGTTACAAGTACAGGGGAATCACAGATACGCAGTATTTT.

This chain's CDR3 is CASSSLAGGYEQFF. In nucleotides, the CDR3 is TGTGCCAGCAGTTCTCTAGCGGGAGGGTATGAGCAGTTCTTC. The chain links TRBV5-4 to TRBJ2-1, with TRBD2 matching 12 bases. CDR3 size: 14 residues. V dropped 5 bases and J dropped 8; count of bases not matched to a gene: 5. The germline V gene encodes CDR1 SGHNT and CDR2 YYREEE (reference sequence).

The rearrangement links TRBV6-1 to TRBJ2-2; D might be TRBD1 (6 bases). The germline gives CDR1 MNHNS, CDR2 SASEGT. V was cut by 8 bases and J by 4 bases, with 11 bases left in between. This CDR3 is built from 13 residues. For the CDR3, the DNA is TGTGCCAGCCGGGACACCTCCACCGGGGAGCTGTTTTTT. Amino acid sequence: CASRDTSTGELFF.

The rearrangement joins TRBV28 to TRBJ1-5; D is undetermined. The CDR3 runs to 14 residues. Germline V CDR1 and CDR2: MDHEN, SYDVKM. V was pared by 3 bases and J by 0 bases, with 6 bases between. CDR3 bases: TGTGCCAGCAGTTTCCGGTATAGCAATCAGCCCCAGCATTTT. Translation: CASSFRYSNQPQHF.

The chain carries TRBV27 and TRBJ1-4; maybe TRBD1 (5 bases). The CDR3 extends over 12 amino acids. Germline loops: CDR1 MNHEY, CDR2 SMNVEV (reference sequence). V lost 3 bases and J lost 8, with 7 bases in between. The CDR3 region is CASSFAGEKLFF. The CDR3 DNA sequence: TGTGCCAGCAGTTTTGCAGGGGAAAAACTGTTTTTT.

This clone was detected a few times. The chain uses TRBV27 and TRBJ2-7; D uncertain. This CDR3 is 16 amino acids long. V gave up 3 bases and J gave up 3 bases, with 18 bases separating them. In germline, CDR1 is MNHEY, CDR2 SMNVEV (reference sequence). CDR3 in DNA: TGTGCCAGCAGTTTTTCAGCTGGTAGCCGTCGCTACGAGCAGTACTTC. Translating it yields CASSFSAGSRRYEQYF.

The rearrangement links TRBV6-5 to TRBJ1-1, with D possibly being TRBD1 (5 bases). The CDR3 length is 15 residues. Germline V gene lookup returns CDR1 MNHEY and CDR2 SVGAGI. The V end was cut by 1 base, the J end by 6 bases, with 15 bases between. CDR3 nucleotide sequence: TGTGCCAGCAGTTACTTGGGCCCCAGGGCTCCTGAAGCTTTCTTT. Protein product: CASSYLGPRAPEAFF.

This clone was found once. The gene calls are TRBV5-6 and TRBJ2-3, with D perhaps TRBD2 (5 bases). The CDR3 covers 12 residues. V gave up 2 bases and J gave up 10 bases, with 11 bases separating them. The V gene's germline CDR1 is SGHDT and CDR2 YYEEEE. CDR3 in DNA: TGTGCCAGCAGCTTATCGGGGAGCTCGCAGTATTTT. Its protein product is CASSLSGSSQYF.

V usage is TRBV6-6 and J usage is TRBJ2-5, with unresolved D. The CDR3 length is 13 residues. The V end lost 0 bases, the J end lost 5 bases, and 7 bases lay between the germline ends. Germline V CDR1 and CDR2: MNHNY, SVGAGI (reference sequence). The CDR3 spells CASSYSSFETQYF. CDR3 nucleotide sequence: TGTGCCAGCAGTTACTCGAGTTTCGAGACCCAGTACTTC.

About this clone: Mismatch with germline at one junction end may stem from a read error. The chain joins TRBV7-9 to TRBJ1-6, with 9 bases fitting TRBD1. The CDR3 has 15 amino acids. Germline CDR1 reads SEHNR; CDR2 reads FQNEAQ (reference sequence). The CDR3 protein is CSSSPRDRDNSPLHF. CDR3 nucleotide sequence: TGTTCCAGCAGCCCTAGGGACAGGGATAATTCACCCCTCCACTTT. Full variable domain (outside the CDR3, taken from reference TRBV7-9 and TRBJ1-6): DTGVSQNPRHKITKRGQNVTFRCDPISEHNRLYWYRQTLGQGPEFLTYFQNEAQLEKSRLLSDRFSAERPKGSFSTLEIQRTEQGDSAMYLCSSSPRDRDNSPLHFGNGTRLTVT.

V gene TRBV28 combines with J gene TRBJ1-1; TRBD1 agrees at 7 bases. The CDR3 runs to 17 residues. The V segment lost 5 bases and the J segment 2 bases; nucleotides outside the gene matches: 14. Germline values: CDR1 MDHEN, CDR2 SYDVKM. The CDR3 bases are TGTGCCAGCAGTATAATACCAGGGACAGAACTAAACACTGAAGCTTTCTTT. Protein product: CASSIIPGTELNTEAFF. The full variable domain, completed using reference TRBV28 and TRBJ1-1, is DVKVTQSSRYLVKRTGEKVFLECVQDMDHENMFWYRQDPGLGLRLIYFSYDVKMKEKGDIPEGYSVSREKKERFSLILESASTNQTSMYLCASSIIPGTELNTEAFFGQGTRLTVV.

The CDR3 nucleotides read TGTGCCAGCAGCCAAGAATGGCTAGCGGGCTACACAGATACGCAGTATTTT. Translating it yields CASSQEWLAGYTDTQYF. This chain links TRBV14 with TRBJ2-3, with 8 positions matching TRBD2. Germline V CDR1 and CDR2: SGHDN, FVKESK. Unmatched junction bases numbered 7, after V lost 0 bases and J lost 2 bases. The CDR3 spans 17 residues.

The chain couples TRBV12-5 to TRBJ2-3; TRBD2 matches at 7 bases. The germline V gene has CDR1 LGHNT and CDR2 FRNRAP. The CDR3 has 16 amino acids. The junction had 6 bases not matched to a gene; V was cut back by 1 base and J by 2 bases. The CDR3 reads CASGLGEGGNTDTQYF. Here the CDR3 DNA reads TGTGCTAGTGGTTTGGGGGAGGGTGGAAACACAGATACGCAGTATTTT.

The gene calls are TRBV6-5 and TRBJ1-2; D ambiguous. This CDR3 has 11 amino acids. Germline V CDR1 and CDR2: MNHEY, SVGAGI. V lost 5 bases, J lost 14 bases, and 15 bases lay in between. CDR3 coding DNA: TGTGCCAGCAGTCATCCGGGAGACCAAACCTTC. As protein: CASSHPGDQTF.

The chain links TRBV2 to TRBJ2-3; D uncertain. V was cut by 8 bases and J by 0 bases, with 12 bases left in between. This CDR3 has 14 amino acids. The germline CDR1 and CDR2 sequences are SNHLY and FYNNEI. CDR3 protein: CASDGPHSTDTQYF. The CDR3 DNA reads as TGTGCCAGCGATGGGCCACATAGCACAGATACGCAGTATTTT.